Each of the 20 T cell receptor beta chains below was sequenced from the same sample in a study of cytomegalovirus exposure and HLA in healthy donors. PCR amplification relied on 60 Vbeta primers (plus 13 Jbeta primers). The assay was immunoSEQ multiplex PCR, and TCRdb's table has in-frame clones only and misses some. This table holds roughly 58,000 clones, 65% to 90% found once. The sequenced sample consisted of PBMCs. These receptors originate from a human donor in good health.

J is TRBJ1-3 and V is TRBV4-2; possible D gene TRBD1, 5 bases. CDR1 and CDR2 (germline): LGHNA, YNFKEQ. The CDR3 consists of 14 residues. V lost 1 base to trimming and J lost 8 bases, with 12 bases between them. CDR3 in amino acids: CASSQGEGDHTIYF. The CDR3 DNA is TGTGCCAGCAGCCAAGGGGAAGGGGATCACACCATATATTTT.

This clone has a handful of counts. One end of the junction fails to match germline, which may point to a read error. The chain carries TRBV5-6 and TRBJ2-7; 7 bases match TRBD2. Germline loops: CDR1 SGHDT, CDR2 YYEEEE. The CDR3 sequence is 11 residues long. Here the CDR3 DNA reads TGTGCCAGCAGCTTGAGGGAGGGGTGGCACTTC. Its translation is CASSLREGWHF.

This chain links TRBV29-1 with TRBJ2-5, with 7 nucleotides matching TRBD2. J lost 2 bases, V lost 5 bases, and 2 bases had no gene match. CDR3 length equals 12 residues. Germline values: CDR1 SQVTM, CDR2 ANQGSEA. The CDR3 sequence: CSVQAGQETQYF. The CDR3 coding sequence is TGCAGCGTTCAAGCGGGGCAAGAGACCCAGTACTTC.

V is TRBV11-2 and J is TRBJ2-7; TRBD2 agrees at 11 bases. V dropped 5 bases and J dropped 6; count of bases not matched to a gene: 0. Germline-derived CDR1 and CDR2 are SGHAT and FQNNGV. The CDR3 covers 12 residues. CDR3 in DNA: TGTGCCAGCAGCCTAGCGGGAGGCGAGCAGTACTTC. This translates into CASSLAGGEQYF. Full variable domain (rest looked up from reference TRBV11-2 and TRBJ2-7): EAGVAQSPRYKIIEKRQSVAFWCNPISGHATLYWYQQILGQGPKLLIQFQNNGVVDDSQLPKDRFSAERLKGVDSTLKIQPAKLEDSAVYLCASSLAGGEQYFGPGTRLTVT.

In its sample, this clone was seen a few times. The chain employs TRBV5-5 and TRBJ2-7; 8 bases match TRBD2. The CDR3 loop spans 17 amino acids. From germline, CDR1 is SGHKS and CDR2 YYEKEE (reference sequence). The ends lost 6 bases at V and 4 bases at J; junction bases unmatched: 18. CDR3 DNA: TGTGCCAGCACCTCCACCGGGGGCGGGGGGATTATATACGAGCAGTACTTC. It encodes CASTSTGGGGIIYEQYF.

The chain combines TRBV7-3 with TRBJ2-2; 9 nucleotides align to TRBD1. The J segment lost 6 bases and the V segment lost 2 bases, leaving 7 bases of the junction unmatched. The CDR3 sequence is 16 residues long. Germline-derived CDR1 and CDR2 are SGHTA and FQGTGA. The CDR3 spells CASSLWGQGVPGELFF. The CDR3 DNA reads as TGTGCCAGCAGCTTATGGGGACAGGGTGTTCCCGGGGAGCTGTTTTTT.

The chain recombines TRBV7-9 with TRBJ2-5, with 11 nucleotides matching TRBD1. The germline gives CDR1 SEHNR, CDR2 FQNEAQ (reference sequence). V trimming: 0 bases; J trimming: 5 bases; junction bases outside the gene matches: 14. This CDR3 region has 19 residues. For the CDR3, the DNA is TGTGCCAGCAGCTTAGCGGCTATAGTTGGACAGGGGGCGATGGAGACCCAGTACTTC. Translation: CASSLAAIVGQGAMETQYF.

The rearrangement uses TRBV15 and TRBJ2-3, with 10 bases lining up with TRBD2. The germline V gene has CDR1 LNHNV and CDR2 YYDKDF (reference sequence). The CDR3 spans 20 residues. The V gene end was trimmed by 0 bases and the J gene end by 0 bases; junction bases not matched to a gene: 12. The CDR3 here is CATSRDGLAGAGSSTDTQYF. CDR3 sequence (DNA): TGTGCCACCAGCAGAGATGGGCTAGCGGGGGCCGGCTCTAGCACAGATACGCAGTATTTT.

The V and J genes are TRBV4-1 and TRBJ1-2; no clear D gene. The CDR3 totals 14 residues. Between the trimmed V and J ends, which lost 2 bases and 1 base, there was a span of 8 bases. The V gene's germline CDR1 is MGHRA and CDR2 YSYEKL. The CDR3 reads CASSQSRNNYGYTF. In nucleotides, the CDR3 is TGCGCCAGCAGCCAAAGCAGGAATAACTATGGCTACACCTTC.

The chain joins TRBV10-1 to TRBJ2-3; 8 nucleotides agree with TRBD2. This CDR3 region has 15 residues. J was trimmed by 1 base and V by 3 bases; bases with no gene match: 3. In germline, CDR1 is WNHNN, CDR2 SYGVQD (reference sequence). For the CDR3, the DNA is TGCGCCAGCAGTGACAGCGGGAGCCGCACAGATACGCAGTATTTT. Its protein product is CASSDSGSRTDTQYF.

The rearrangement joins TRBV7-2 to TRBJ2-1, with 10 bases matching TRBD2. The CDR3 covers 16 residues. After removal of 4 bases from V and 9 bases from J, the junction contained 12 bases not matched to a gene. Germline CDR1 reads SGHTA; CDR2 reads FQGNSA. The CDR3 region has the DNA TGTGCCAGCAGCTCCGCTAGCGGGGGAACATTCGGTGAGCAGTTCTTC. It codes for CASSSASGGTFGEQFF.

CDR3 loop: CASSPTAGANVLTF. CDR3 bases: TGTGCCAGCAGCCCCACAGCTGGGGCCAACGTCCTGACTTTC. V and J are TRBV11-3 and TRBJ2-6; D not certain. The ends were cut back, 5 bases at V and 2 bases at J, with 7 bases in the middle. Germline lookup yields CDR1 SGHNT and CDR2 YENEEA. The CDR3 runs 14 residues.

This chain connects TRBV5-1 to TRBJ2-4, with D possibly being TRBD2 (6 bases). This CDR3 region has 19 residues. Trimming cost V 1 base and J 2 bases, with 22 bases left between them. Germline V gene data show CDR1 as SGHRS and CDR2 as YFSETQ. In nucleotides, the CDR3 is TGCGCCAGCAGCTTGTATCCCGAGTCCGCGGAGGGTACCAAAAACATTCAGTACTTC. Its translation is CASSLYPESAEGTKNIQYF.

The chain links TRBV10-1 to TRBJ2-1, with 13 bases lining up with TRBD2. The CDR3 spans 21 residues. Germline trimming cut 0 bases from V and 6 bases from J; bases unmatched to any gene: 17. CDR1 is WNHNN, CDR2 SYGVQD, per germline (reference sequence). CDR3 DNA sequence: TGCGCCAGCAGTGAGTCTCGAAGACTAGCGGGAGGCCCAAGGGCGATCAATGAGCAGTTCTTC. This codes for CASSESRRLAGGPRAINEQFF.

The rearrangement joins TRBV5-1 to TRBJ1-1; D is uncertain. CDR3 size: 14 residues. In germline, CDR1 is SGHRS, CDR2 YFSETQ. The V end lost 3 bases, the J end lost 4 bases, and 13 bases lay between the germline ends. The CDR3 loop reads CASSSGMRGTEAFF. The CDR3 DNA reads TGCGCCAGCAGCTCCGGAATGCGAGGCACTGAAGCTTTCTTT.

This clone was observed once. The V gene is TRBV6-1, the J gene TRBJ1-3, with TRBD1 matching 8 bases. With 4 bases clipped from V and 6 bases from J, the junction kept 11 bases outside the gene matches. The length of the CDR3 is 16 residues. CDR1 is MNHNS and CDR2 is SASEGT in the germline V gene. CDR3 bases: TGTGCCAGCAGTGTGGTCGCGGACAGGGTTGAAAACACCATATATTTT. Residues: CASSVVADRVENTIYF.

The chain has TRBV2 and TRBJ2-5; 12 bases map to TRBD1. This CDR3 is 14 amino acids long. The V gene end was trimmed by 4 bases and the J gene end by 6 bases; junction bases not matched to a gene: 3. Germline lookup yields CDR1 SNHLY and CDR2 FYNNEI. CDR3 nucleotide sequence: TGTGCCAGCAGTGGGGACAGGGGGCAGAAGACCCAGTACTTC. Protein product: CASSGDRGQKTQYF.

The V and J genes are TRBV6-5 and TRBJ2-7; TRBD2 matches at 8 bases. Germline assignment: CDR1 MNHEY and CDR2 SVGAGI. The CDR3 length is 12 residues. Losses at the gene ends were 8 bases for V and 12 bases for J; bases not matched to a gene: 12. CDR3 residues: CASQRGTADLYF. DNA for the CDR3: TGTGCCAGCCAGCGGGGGACGGCCGACCTGTACTTC.

The chain employs TRBV29-1 and TRBJ1-1; the D gene is possibly TRBD1 (6 bases). V shed 6 bases and J shed 2 bases, with 10 bases lying between them. The CDR3 sequence is 12 residues long. Germline CDR1 is SQVTM and CDR2 is ANQGSEA. CDR3: CSVSRGNTEAFF. The CDR3 region has the DNA TGCAGCGTGTCCAGGGGTAACACTGAAGCTTTCTTT.

V gene TRBV4-3 combines with J gene TRBJ2-5; TRBD2 is a possible D gene (7 bases). Per germline, CDR1 LGHNA and CDR2 YSLEER. The CDR3 totals 18 residues. V was pared by 3 bases and J by 1 base, with 21 bases between. CDR3 DNA: TGCGCCAGCAGCCAGTTAGATAGGGGGGGGCCTCTCCAAGAGACCCAGTACTTC. Protein product: CASSQLDRGGPLQETQYF.